This TCR beta chain is drawn from a study of blood T cells in healthy people across ages. A J-beta primer mix and a sample-barcoded 5' primer were used in a second PCR of roughly 7 to 12 cycles. Every cDNA molecule carried a tag from a template-switch adaptor bearing 12 random nucleotides. Each CDR3 protein is one row after TCRdb ran MiXCR on the 5' RACE reads. Altogether 870,000 or so distinct CDR3 sequences are present, about 28% being singletons, with the ten largest covering 17%. The ends lost 3 bases at V and 0 bases at J; junction bases unmatched: 11. The CDR3 contains 17 residues. Per germline, CDR1 MNHEY and CDR2 SMNVEV (reference sequence). This clonotype was counted many times.

Specimen: blood. The genes are TRBV27 and TRBJ2-7; 7 bases are a match to TRBD2. The clonotype originates from an elderly woman in good health. The CDR3 DNA is TGTGCCAGCAGTTTTCAAGCGGGGCAAACCTACTCCTACGAGCAGTACTTC. It codes for CASSFQAGQTYSYEQYF.